This entry lists 15 T cell receptor beta chains sequenced from one sample in a study of T cell responses to AZD1222 COVID-19 vaccine. Sequencing used immunoSEQ multiplex PCR; TCRdb keeps in-frame clones, though not all of them. The data show approximately 200,000 clones, approximately 94% seen once. The sequencing used peripheral blood, collected 28 days after the second dose of the MenACWY control vaccine. The source is an adult who received the MenACWY meningococcal vaccine as a control.

The chain has TRBV12-3 or TRBV12-4 and TRBJ2-5, with D possibly matching TRBD1 (6 bases). V lost 9 bases and J lost 5, with 16 bases in between. This CDR3 comprises 13 residues. The DNA of the CDR3 is TGTGCCAGTCAGATCGGACAGTGGGAGACCCAGTACTTC. Its translation is CASQIGQWETQYF.

V and J are TRBV9 and TRBJ2-3; unclear D gene. The CDR3 sequence is 12 residues long. The V gene lost 4 bases and the J gene lost 6 bases, with 9 bases spanning the gap. Germline CDR1 is SGDLS and CDR2 is YYNGEE. CDR3: CASSLTGDTQYF. The DNA of the CDR3 is TGTGCCAGCAGCTTGACCGGGGATACGCAGTATTTT.

The chain employs TRBV5-1 and TRBJ2-7; no definite D call. Trimming pared 2 bases from V and 3 bases from J, leaving 12 bases between. The CDR3 is made up of 14 amino acids. Per the germline V gene, CDR1 is SGHRS and CDR2 is YFSETQ. This CDR3 is CASSLPTVYYEQYF. DNA for the CDR3: TGCGCCAGCAGCTTACCGACGGTATACTACGAGCAGTACTTC.

The V gene is TRBV27, the J gene TRBJ2-1; D is possibly TRBD2 (6 bases). V was shortened by 2 bases and J by 8 bases, with 13 bases between the two germline ends. This CDR3 has 14 residues. Per the germline V gene, CDR1 is MNHEY and CDR2 is SMNVEV (reference sequence). The CDR3 loop is CASSLTGRIYEQFF. The DNA for the CDR3 is TGTGCCAGCAGTTTAACCGGGAGAATCTATGAGCAGTTCTTC.

The V gene is TRBV19, the J gene TRBJ1-2; a possible D gene is TRBD1 (5 bases). Trimming pared 5 bases from V and 5 bases from J, leaving 12 bases between. In germline, CDR1 is LNHDA, CDR2 SQIVND (reference sequence). The CDR3 consists of 13 residues. The CDR3 nucleotides read TGTGCCAGTAGTTTAGGGGCTGGATATGGCTACACCTTC. This translates into CASSLGAGYGYTF. Full variable domain (remainder filled in from reference TRBV19 and TRBJ1-2): DGGITQSPKYLFRKEGQNVTLSCEQNLNHDAMYWYRQDPGQGLRLIYYSQIVNDFQKGDIAEGYSVSREKKESFPLTVTSAQKNPTAFYLCASSLGAGYGYTFGSGTRLTVV.

The chain is built from TRBV9 and TRBJ2-1; 12 bases align to TRBD2. V gave up 3 bases and J gave up 8 bases; unmatched junction bases: 6. Germline lookup yields CDR1 SGDLS and CDR2 YYNGEE. The CDR3 runs 15 residues. CDR3 sequence reads: CASSEQTSGSDEQFF. Written as DNA, the CDR3 is TGTGCCAGCAGCGAGCAGACTAGCGGGAGCGATGAGCAGTTCTTC.

The table lists this clone with a few counts. The V call is TRBV12-3 or TRBV12-4, the J call TRBJ2-5; possible D gene TRBD2, 6 bases. The CDR3 extends over 13 amino acids. Between the trimmed V and J ends, which lost 7 bases and 5 bases, there was a span of 14 bases. The CDR3 loop is CASNPGEEETQYF. The CDR3 DNA reads TGTGCCAGCAACCCGGGGGAAGAGGAGACCCAGTACTTC.

The CDR3 reads CASSFTGVDTEAFF. The CDR3 DNA is TGTGCCAGCAGCTTTACGGGGGTCGACACTGAAGCTTTCTTT. The chain recombines TRBV5-4 with TRBJ1-1, with D perhaps TRBD1 (5 bases). There are 14 residues in the CDR3. Trimming removed 2 bases from V and 3 bases from J, with 11 bases in between. Germline V gene lookup returns CDR1 SGHNT and CDR2 YYREEE (reference sequence).

This clone was seen a handful of times. This chain connects TRBV6-5 to TRBJ2-7; TRBD1 matches 10 bases. The germline V gene has CDR1 MNHEY and CDR2 SVGAGI. The CDR3 length is 15 residues. J lost 4 bases, V lost 7 bases, and 10 bases had no gene match. The CDR3 nucleotides read TGTGCCAGCAATCGTCTGGGACAGGGGAGATACGAGCAGTACTTC. This encodes CASNRLGQGRYEQYF.

The chain uses TRBV28 and TRBJ1-6, with D possibly being TRBD1 (6 bases). Trimming cost V 7 bases and J 10 bases, with 17 bases left between them. This CDR3 contains 14 residues. Looked up from germline, CDR1 is MDHEN and CDR2 is SYDVKM. For the CDR3, the DNA is TGTGCCAGCACGGTCGGGACACTGTTCTCACCCCTCCACTTT. This encodes CASTVGTLFSPLHF.

The rearrangement joins TRBV5-1 to TRBJ2-7; 7 nucleotides match TRBD1. V dropped 0 bases and J dropped 7; count of bases not matched to a gene: 10. CDR1 and CDR2 (germline): SGHRS, YFSETQ. The CDR3 consists of 15 residues. The CDR3 DNA reads as TGCGCCAGCAGCTTGGCGGGACAGCTAACGGGGGAGCAGTACTTC. Encoded protein: CASSLAGQLTGEQYF.

This chain links TRBV28 with TRBJ2-1, with 7 bases matching TRBD1. The germline V gene encodes CDR1 MDHEN and CDR2 SYDVKM. The ends lost 4 bases at V and 6 bases at J; junction bases unmatched: 3. The CDR3 is 13 residues long. The CDR3 coding sequence is TGTGCCAGCAGTTCGGGACAGTCCAATGAGCAGTTCTTC. Amino acids: CASSSGQSNEQFF.

This chain uses TRBV25-1 with TRBJ1-5, with D possibly matching TRBD1 (5 bases). The germline CDR1 and CDR2 sequences are MGHDK and SYGVNS. V was trimmed by 1 base and J by 5 bases, leaving 12 bases between them. The CDR3 runs to 15 residues. The CDR3 loop reads CASSESGGWDQPQHF. The CDR3 nucleotides are TGTGCCAGCAGTGAATCGGGGGGATGGGATCAGCCCCAGCATTTT.

The CDR3 protein is CASSSNPPLLGAGANVLTF. The CDR3 nucleotides are TGTGCCAGCAGCTCCAACCCTCCCCTTCTAGGGGCCGGGGCCAACGTCCTGACTTTC. J is TRBJ2-6 and V is TRBV7-2; tentative D call: TRBD1 (5 bases). The CDR3 length is 19 residues. V lost 4 bases and J lost 4, with 23 bases in between. In germline, CDR1 is SGHTA, CDR2 FQGNSA.

V usage is TRBV27 and J usage is TRBJ2-1; 10 bases line up with TRBD2. Trimming at V came to 8 bases and at J to 5 bases, leaving 9 bases not matched to a gene. This CDR3 spans 15 amino acids. Germline V CDR1 and CDR2: MNHEY, SMNVEV (reference sequence). The CDR3 DNA follows: TGTGCCAGCTCCCTCCTAGCGGGAGTGGACAATGAGCAGTTCTTC. Translating it yields CASSLLAGVDNEQFF.